A single sample is the source of the 16 T cell receptor beta chains below, sequenced in a study of CD8+CD57+ T cells in acquired aplastic anemia. It was genomic DNA that served as the template for profiling TCR beta VDJ and CDR3. One entry per CDR3 protein, called by TCRdb with MiXCR from the reads. The sample has approximately 380,000 distinct CDR3 sequences; roughly 64% are singletons. Specimen: sorted CD4+, CD8+, or CD8+CD57+ T cells (not recorded which) from PBMCs. These TCRs come from a human donor in good health, serving as a control.

The genes are TRBV20-1 and TRBJ1-2, with a possible D match to TRBD1 (5 bases). V was trimmed by 6 bases and J by 7 bases, leaving 18 bases between them. There are 13 residues in the CDR3. Germline V CDR1 and CDR2: DFQATT, SNEGSKA (reference sequence). The CDR3 DNA follows: TGCAGTGCCAGTACAGGTCGCGAGACTGGCTACACCTTC. Protein product: CSASTGRETGYTF.

This clonotype has only one observation. An end of the junction does not agree with germline; a read error may underlie this. The chain joins TRBV10-3 to TRBJ1-2; 7 bases line up with TRBD1. Germline V gene sequence: CDR1 ENHRY, CDR2 SYGVKD. The length of the CDR3 is 12 residues. The CDR3 spells CASSYAGGGYTF. For the CDR3, the DNA is TGTGCCAGCAGTTACGCAGGGGGTGGCTACACCTTC.

This clonotype appeared a few times. The rearrangement links TRBV6-6 to TRBJ1-3; D not certain. The germline V and J ends were trimmed by 2 bases and 8 bases, with 4 bases remaining between them. The germline V gene has CDR1 MNHNY and CDR2 SVGAGI (reference sequence). This CDR3 has 11 amino acids. The CDR3 is CASSYGDTIYF. The CDR3 bases are TGTGCCAGCAGTTACGGTGACACCATATATTTT.

In its sample, this clonotype was seen many times. V usage is TRBV5-4 and J usage is TRBJ1-2, with 9 positions matching TRBD1. Germline V lookup: CDR1 SGHNT, CDR2 YYREEE (reference sequence). The V and J ends lost 4 bases and 5 bases, in that order; junction bases with no gene match: 6. CDR3 length: 14 residues. The CDR3 reads CASSPRDREYGYTF. CDR3 DNA sequence: TGTGCCAGCAGCCCCCGGGACAGGGAATATGGCTACACCTTC.

The rearrangement uses TRBV3-1 and TRBJ1-3; no clear D gene. The germline gives CDR1 LGHDT, CDR2 YNNKEL (reference sequence). Trimming shortened V by 2 bases and J by 5 bases, and 19 bases separated the two germline ends. The CDR3 covers 17 residues. CDR3 coding DNA: TGTGCCAGCAGCCAAAGGGTAGAGGCGGGAACTAGAAACACCATATATTTT. This encodes CASSQRVEAGTRNTIYF. The full variable domain, completed using reference TRBV3-1 and TRBJ1-3, is DTAVSQTPKYLVTQMGNDKSIKCEQNLGHDTMYWYKQDSKKFLKIMFSYNNKELIINETVPNRFSPKSPDKAHLNLHINSLELGDSAVYFCASSQRVEAGTRNTIYFGEGSWLTVV.

In nucleotides, the CDR3 is TGTGCCAGCAGCCCACCATTCGGCGAGCAGTACTTC. Encoded protein: CASSPPFGEQYF. V usage is TRBV19 and J usage is TRBJ2-7; D call uncertain. The CDR3 is 12 amino acids. V gave up 9 bases and J gave up 6 bases, with 15 bases separating them. CDR1 and CDR2 (germline): LNHDA, SQIVND (reference sequence).

The sample holds many counts of this clonotype. This rearrangement joins TRBV5-6 to TRBJ1-4; D is undetermined. V lost 1 base and J lost 7, with 20 bases in between. The CDR3 extends over 17 amino acids. The germline gives CDR1 SGHDT, CDR2 YYEEEE. As DNA, the CDR3 is TGTGCCAGCAGCTTGTCGACCGTGGTGAGGTGGGGTGAAAAACTGTTTTTT. Protein sequence: CASSLSTVVRWGEKLFF.

This clonotype was observed once. The chain joins TRBV24-1 to TRBJ1-1; D unclear. Trimming stripped 7 bases from V and 4 bases from J, with 18 bases between. Per germline, CDR1 KGHDR and CDR2 SFDVKD. This CDR3 is built from 15 residues. The CDR3 region is CATSRLKVGSTEAFF. The CDR3 DNA reads TGTGCCACCAGCAGACTCAAAGTGGGGTCCACTGAAGCTTTCTTT.

This sequence joins TRBV20-1 and TRBJ2-5; possible D gene TRBD2, 6 bases. This CDR3 contains 12 residues. Trimming shortened V by 3 bases and J by 12 bases, and 17 bases separated the two germline ends. CDR1 is DFQATT, CDR2 SNEGSKA, per germline (reference sequence). CDR3 DNA: TGCAGTGCTAGTGGGGGGATTCAAACTGAGTACTTC. Protein sequence: CSASGGIQTEYF.

This clonotype has a single count. The rearrangement uses TRBV29-1 and TRBJ2-5; D may be TRBD1 (5 bases). In germline, CDR1 is SQVTM, CDR2 ANQGSEA. The CDR3 is 13 residues long. V was trimmed by 5 bases and J by 0 bases, leaving 10 bases between them. This chain's CDR3 is CSVPQGNQETQYF. The CDR3 DNA follows: TGCAGCGTTCCCCAGGGAAACCAAGAGACCCAGTACTTC.

V gene TRBV7-2 combines with J gene TRBJ2-6; 8 positions agree with TRBD2. The V and J ends lost 1 base and 3 bases, in that order; junction bases with no gene match: 2. The CDR3 contains 16 residues. Germline lookup yields CDR1 SGHTA and CDR2 FQGNSA. This CDR3 is CASSLGGGFGANVLTF. In DNA, the CDR3 is TGTGCCAGCAGCTTAGGCGGGGGGTTTGGGGCCAACGTCCTGACTTTC. The entire variable domain, with the rest obtained from reference TRBV7-2 and TRBJ2-6, is as follows: GAGVSQSPSNKVTEKGKDVELRCDPISGHTALYWYRQSLGQGLEFLIYFQGNSAPDKSGLPSDRFSAERTGGSVSTLTIQRTQQEDSAVYLCASSLGGGFGANVLTFGAGSRLTVL.

The chain is built from TRBV5-1 and TRBJ2-2; D possibly corresponds to TRBD2 (6 bases). Trimming took off 3 bases at V and 17 bases at J, with 17 bases between the two ends. CDR3 size: 12 residues. CDR1 and CDR2 (germline): SGHRS, YFSETQ. As DNA, the CDR3 is TGCGCCAGCAGCTCCGCGGGACCGGCGAACTTTTTT. Residues: CASSSAGPANFF.

This chain links TRBV7-9 with TRBJ1-2; possibly TRBD1 for D (6 bases). CDR1 and CDR2 from the germline V gene are SEHNR and FQNEAQ (reference sequence). Trimming left V 1 base short and J 8 bases short, with 17 bases between. CDR3 length equals 15 residues. In DNA form, the CDR3 reads TGTGCCAGCAGCTTAGGAGGGGGGGGGGCGAAGGGCTACACCTTC. Translation gives CASSLGGGGAKGYTF.

This CDR3 is CAISEGEGIYGYYF. The CDR3 coding sequence is TGTGCCATCAGTGAGGGAGAGGGGATCTACGGCTACTACTTC. The chain employs TRBV10-3 and TRBJ2-7; D possibly matches TRBD1 or TRBD2 (5 bases each). V was trimmed by 2 bases and J by 13 bases, leaving 21 bases between them. The germline V gene has CDR1 ENHRY and CDR2 SYGVKD. CDR3 length: 14 amino acids.

In the case of this clonotype: The junction departs from germline at one end; a sequencing error may be responsible. The chain links TRBV7-2 to TRBJ2-2, with 9 nucleotides matching TRBD1. Germline CDR1 SGHTA, CDR2 FQGNSA. This CDR3 is built from 15 residues. The CDR3 sequence: CASSQTGGWTGEPFF. Here the CDR3 DNA reads TGTGCCAGCAGCCAGACAGGGGGTTGGACCGGGGAGCCGTTTTTT.

The V and J genes are TRBV7-2 and TRBJ2-4; tentatively, D is TRBD2 (5 bases). The V end was cut by 7 bases, the J end by 15 bases, with 22 bases between. Germline V gene lookup returns CDR1 SGHTA and CDR2 FQGNSA. The CDR3 is 13 amino acids. The CDR3 spells CASNVVAEDYRYF. CDR3 nucleotides: TGTGCCAGCAACGTGGTAGCCGAAGACTATCGGTACTTC.